This TCR beta chain was captured by sequencing in a study of CD8+ T cells in alopecia areata. Findings and limits, study-wide: Besides other cells, scalp samples also yield sequences of resident alphabeta T cells from normal skin.

Isolated RNA was reverse transcribed into cDNA used as the sequencing template. The assay was immunoSEQ multiplex PCR, and TCRdb's table has in-frame clones only and misses some. Observed in the sample are 290,000 or so clones, none of them singletons. Pooled cutaneous lymph node cells were sorted using CD4, CD8alpha, NKG2D, NKG2ACE and other markers. In this sample, this clone turned up a few times. What it binds is not known. The genes are named according to mouse. With the read ending 4 residues before the CDR3 end, the germline J gene is used to fill in that end. V dropped 3 bases and J dropped 1 base, with 11 bases sitting between them. The CDR3 spans 15 residues. The germline CDR1 and CDR2 sequences are NSHNY and SYGAGN.

The chain uses TRBV13-1 and TRBJ2-1, with a tentative D call TRBD1 (6 bases). Sequencing input: CD4+ T cells sorted from a lymph node. The source is a C3H/HeJ mouse with alopecia areata. The MHC haplotype of this mouse line is H2-k. CDR3 protein: CASSVNRANYAEQFF. CDR3 DNA (partial): TGTGCCAGCAGTGTGAACAGGGCAAACTATGCT.